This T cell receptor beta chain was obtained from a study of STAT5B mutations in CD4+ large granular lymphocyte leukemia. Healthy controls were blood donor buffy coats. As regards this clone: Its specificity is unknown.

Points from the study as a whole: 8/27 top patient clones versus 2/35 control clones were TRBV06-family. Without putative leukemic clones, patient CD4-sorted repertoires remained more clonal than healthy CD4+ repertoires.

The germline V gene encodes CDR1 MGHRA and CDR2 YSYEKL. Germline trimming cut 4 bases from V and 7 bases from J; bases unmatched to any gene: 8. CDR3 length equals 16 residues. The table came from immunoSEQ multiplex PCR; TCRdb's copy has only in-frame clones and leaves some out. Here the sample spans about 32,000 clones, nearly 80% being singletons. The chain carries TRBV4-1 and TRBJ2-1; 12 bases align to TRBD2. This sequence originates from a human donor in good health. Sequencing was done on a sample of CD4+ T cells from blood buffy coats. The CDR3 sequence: CASSRASGGAINEQFF. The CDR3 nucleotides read TGCGCCAGCAGCCGAGCTAGCGGGGGGGCCATTAATGAGCAGTTCTTC.